The following is a TCR beta chain sequence with its context. The sample belongs to a study of blood T cell repertoires in COVID-19. As for the study in general: Acute and convalescent COVID-19 specimens originated in the United States, Italy and Spain. Sources were T cells, B-cell-depleted T cells, or PBMCs; the material itself was cDNA or gDNA.

Profiling relied on immunoSEQ multiplex PCR, and the TCRdb table lists in-frame clones only, not all of them. The sample includes a few hundred thousand clones, 70% to 90% of them seen just once. Between the trimmed V and J ends, which lost 1 base and 0 bases, there was a span of 13 bases. The CDR3 covers 16 residues. Germline assignment: CDR1 SGHTA and CDR2 FQGTGA. This chain connects TRBV7-3 to TRBJ2-7; D gene unclear. The clonotype originates from a human donor in a cohort sampled during active COVID-19. Source material: peripheral blood. The CDR3 DNA sequence: TGTGCCAGCAGCTTAAGGCTTGGTAAAAGCTCCTACGAGCAGTACTTC. This codes for CASSLRLGKSSYEQYF.